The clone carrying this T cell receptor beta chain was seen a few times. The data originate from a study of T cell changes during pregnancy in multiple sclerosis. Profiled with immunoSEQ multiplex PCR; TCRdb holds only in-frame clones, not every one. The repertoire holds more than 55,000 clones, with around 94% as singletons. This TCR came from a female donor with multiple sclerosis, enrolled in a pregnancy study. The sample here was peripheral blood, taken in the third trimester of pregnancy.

CDR3 loop: CASSPRGVVAYEQYF. DNA for the CDR3: TGCGCCAGCAGCCCCAGGGGGGTCGTCGCCTACGAGCAGTACTTC. The chain joins TRBV5-1 to TRBJ2-7, with D perhaps TRBD1 (7 bases). CDR1 and CDR2 (germline): SGHRS, YFSETQ. CDR3 length: 15 residues. Trimming pared 4 bases from V and 2 bases from J, leaving 16 bases between.